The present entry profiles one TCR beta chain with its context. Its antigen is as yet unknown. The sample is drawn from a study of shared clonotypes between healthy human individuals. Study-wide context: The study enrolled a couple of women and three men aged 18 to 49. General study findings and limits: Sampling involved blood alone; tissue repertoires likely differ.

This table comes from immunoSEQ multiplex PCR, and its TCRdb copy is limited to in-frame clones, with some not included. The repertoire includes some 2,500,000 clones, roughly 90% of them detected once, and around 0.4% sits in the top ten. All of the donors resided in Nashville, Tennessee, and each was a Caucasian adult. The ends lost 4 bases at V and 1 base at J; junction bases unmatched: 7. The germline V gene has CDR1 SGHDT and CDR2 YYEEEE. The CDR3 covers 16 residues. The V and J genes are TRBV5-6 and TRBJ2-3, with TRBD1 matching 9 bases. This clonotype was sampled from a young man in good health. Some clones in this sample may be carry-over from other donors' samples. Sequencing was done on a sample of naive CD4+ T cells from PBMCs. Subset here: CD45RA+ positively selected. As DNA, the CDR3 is TGTGCCAGCAGCCTGAGGACAGGGGCGGGCACAGATACGCAGTATTTT. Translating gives CASSLRTGAGTDTQYF. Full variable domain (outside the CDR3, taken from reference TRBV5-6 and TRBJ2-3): DAGVTQSPTHLIKTRGQQVTLRCSPKSGHDTVSWYQQALGQGPQFIFQYYEEEERQRGNFPDRFSGHQFPNYSSELNVNALLLGDSALYLCASSLRTGAGTDTQYFGPGTRLTVL.